The 23 T cell receptor beta chains below were found in one sample sequenced in a study of long-term antiretroviral therapy in people with HIV. With survey level as its setting, the immunoSEQ assay was v3.0. TCRdb's copy holds only in-frame clones and misses some; the assay was immunoSEQ multiplex PCR. There are just under 30,000 clones in the sample; more than 85% occur only once, and 7% to 8% lies in the top ten. Sequenced material: unsorted PBMCs, taken approximately 5 years before starting antiretroviral therapy. The receptors were gathered from a man aged 45-65 years with HIV.

V is TRBV5-1 and J is TRBJ1-2, with 8 bases identical to TRBD1. The CDR3 is 16 residues long. The trim removed 1 base at V and 8 bases at J, leaving 13 bases unmatched. Germline V gene data show CDR1 as SGHRS and CDR2 as YFSETQ. This chain's CDR3 is CASSLTPPGQAEGYTF. The CDR3 DNA sequence: TGCGCCAGCAGCTTGACTCCTCCGGGACAGGCGGAGGGCTACACCTTC.

This chain links TRBV2 with TRBJ2-5, with D maybe TRBD2 (5 bases). CDR1 is SNHLY, CDR2 FYNNEI, per germline. This CDR3 comprises 14 residues. Trimming shortened V by 5 bases and J by 4 bases, and 14 bases separated the two germline ends. Here the CDR3 DNA reads TGTGCCAGCAGTCTAAACGCGGAGGCAGAGACCCAGTACTTC. It specifies CASSLNAEAETQYF.

V usage is TRBV18 and J usage is TRBJ2-5; D perhaps matches TRBD2 (6 bases). Per the germline V gene, CDR1 is KGHSH and CDR2 is LQKENI. The CDR3 is 13 residues long. The V gene lost 6 bases and the J gene lost 3 bases, with 11 bases spanning the gap. The CDR3 DNA is TGTGCCAGCTCTCCCCCTAGCGAAGAGACCCAGTACTTC. Translating it yields CASSPPSEETQYF.

CDR3 sequence (DNA): TGTGCCAGCAGTGACTCTGGGGCCAACGTCCTGACTTTC. Its protein product is CASSDSGANVLTF. The chain recombines TRBV9 with TRBJ2-6; D gene unclear. CDR1 SGDLS and CDR2 YYNGEE come from the germline V gene. The CDR3 has 13 residues. Deletions cut 5 bases from V and 0 bases from J, with 3 bases between.

The chain is built from TRBV10-2 and TRBJ2-1; 7 nucleotides match TRBD2. Germline V gene lookup returns CDR1 WSHSY and CDR2 SAAADI. J lost 3 bases, V lost 4 bases, and 15 bases had no gene match. This CDR3 region has 18 residues. The CDR3 coding sequence is TGCGCCAGCAGTGTCCTAGGGAGGGCTCAAAGGGGCTACAATGAGCAGTTCTTC. As protein: CASSVLGRAQRGYNEQFF.

The chain joins TRBV2 to TRBJ2-5; 7 nucleotides line up with TRBD2. The J segment lost 3 bases and the V segment lost 2 bases, leaving 6 bases of the junction unmatched. In germline, CDR1 is SNHLY, CDR2 FYNNEI. CDR3 length: 15 residues. The CDR3 loop is CASSEPRGTEETQYF. The CDR3 nucleotides read TGTGCCAGCAGTGAACCGCGGGGGACGGAAGAGACCCAGTACTTC. The full variable domain, completed using reference TRBV2 and TRBJ2-5, is EPEVTQTPSHQVTQMGQEVILRCVPISNHLYFYWYRQILGQKVEFLVSFYNNEISEKSEIFDDQFSVERPDGSNFTLKIRSTKLEDSAMYFCASSEPRGTEETQYFGPGTRLLVL.

The chain carries TRBV2 and TRBJ2-1; 10 positions agree with TRBD2. The germline V gene encodes CDR1 SNHLY and CDR2 FYNNEI. The CDR3 extends over 14 amino acids. Trimming at V came to 8 bases and at J to 10 bases, leaving 11 bases not matched to a gene. Written as DNA, the CDR3 is TGTGCCAGCCGGCCTAGCGGGAGTAGTGTCGAGCAGTTCTTC. Protein sequence: CASRPSGSSVEQFF.

The rearrangement uses TRBV10-1 and TRBJ2-5; tentatively, D is TRBD2 (5 bases). Germline lookup yields CDR1 WNHNN and CDR2 SYGVQD (reference sequence). Trimming pared 6 bases from V and 1 base from J, leaving 15 bases between. This CDR3 has 15 amino acids. The CDR3 here is CASSERPAGQETQYF. CDR3 nucleotides: TGCGCCAGCAGCGAGCGGCCGGCGGGCCAAGAGACCCAGTACTTC.

The rearrangement links TRBV15 to TRBJ2-3; TRBD1 agrees at 8 bases. Germline-derived CDR1 and CDR2 are LNHNV and YYDKDF (reference sequence). The CDR3 spans 13 residues. With V trimmed by 9 bases and J by 8 bases, 10 bases remained unmatched. CDR3 DNA: TGTGCCACGCAAACTGACAGGGGAGGTACGCAGTATTTT. Its translation: CATQTDRGGTQYF.

V gene TRBV27 combines with J gene TRBJ2-7, with 8 bases lining up with TRBD1. CDR3 length: 14 amino acids. CDR1 is MNHEY and CDR2 is SMNVEV in the germline V gene (reference sequence). After removal of 6 bases from V and 3 bases from J, the junction contained 7 bases not matched to a gene. The CDR3 DNA is TGTGCCAGCAGGCCTACGGGACAGGTCTACGAGCAGTACTTC. The encoded protein is CASRPTGQVYEQYF.

This clone showed up just once. The J gene is TRBJ2-5, the V gene TRBV7-2; 9 bases match TRBD2. The CDR3 spans 16 residues. The V and J ends lost 2 bases and 4 bases, in that order; junction bases with no gene match: 8. Germline assignment: CDR1 SGHTA and CDR2 FQGNSA. DNA for the CDR3: TGTGCCAGCAGCTTACTAGCGGGGCCCCCAGGAGAGACCCAGTACTTC. Protein product: CASSLLAGPPGETQYF.

V is TRBV7-9 and J is TRBJ2-1, with 13 bases aligning to TRBD2. From germline, CDR1 is SEHNR and CDR2 FQNEAQ (reference sequence). V lost 1 base, J lost 7 bases, and 1 base stayed unmatched. The CDR3 loop spans 15 amino acids. Here the CDR3 reads CASSLVLAGGNEQFF. The CDR3, as DNA: TGTGCCAGCAGCTTAGTACTAGCGGGGGGGAATGAGCAGTTCTTC.

The V gene is TRBV7-2, the J gene TRBJ2-4; the D call may be TRBD1 or TRBD2 (5 bases each). Per the germline V gene, CDR1 is SGHTA and CDR2 is FQGNSA. V dropped 7 bases and J dropped 6 bases, with 13 bases sitting between them. CDR3 length: 13 residues. The CDR3 loop reads CASTSGASNIQYF. CDR3 coding DNA: TGTGCCAGCACCTCCGGGGCTTCAAACATTCAGTACTTC.

V gene TRBV10-1 combines with J gene TRBJ1-1; D remains ambiguous. With 0 bases removed from V and 6 bases from J, the gap between germline ends came to 11 bases. The germline V gene encodes CDR1 WNHNN and CDR2 SYGVQD (reference sequence). This CDR3 has 14 residues. DNA of the CDR3: TGCGCCAGCAGTGAGTCGAGTGGCACCCCTGAAGCTTTCTTT. It specifies CASSESSGTPEAFF.

The chain combines TRBV19 with TRBJ1-5; D gene ambiguous. V shed 6 bases and J shed 3 bases, with 21 bases lying between them. CDR3 size: 17 residues. The germline gives CDR1 LNHDA, CDR2 SQIVND (reference sequence). Here the CDR3 reads CASRSTRSVVLNQPQHF. DNA for the CDR3: TGTGCCAGTAGATCAACCCGATCGGTGGTACTCAATCAGCCCCAGCATTTT.

The V call is TRBV4-1, the J call TRBJ2-7; tentatively, D is TRBD2 (7 bases). The CDR3 length is 16 residues. V was cut by 4 bases and J by 3 bases, with 19 bases left in between. Germline CDR1 MGHRA, CDR2 YSYEKL. The CDR3 region has the DNA TGCGCCAGCAGCCCTAGGGAGGGGGAGAGGAGCTACGAGCAGTACTTC. This sequence encodes CASSPREGERSYEQYF.

This clone was seen just once. The chain links TRBV5-1 to TRBJ1-3; a possible D gene is TRBD1 (6 bases). V shed 0 bases and J shed 2 bases, with 9 bases lying between them. The CDR3 has 15 amino acids. CDR1 and CDR2 (germline): SGHRS, YFSETQ. CDR3 sequence (DNA): TGCGCCAGCAGCTTGGAGGGGGGGACTGGAAACACCATATATTTT. As protein: CASSLEGGTGNTIYF.

The chain carries TRBV5-1 and TRBJ1-2, with no clear D. There are 15 residues in the CDR3. Germline CDR1 reads SGHRS; CDR2 reads YFSETQ. The germline V and J ends were trimmed by 0 bases and 4 bases, with 13 bases remaining between them. The DNA for the CDR3 is TGCGCCAGCAGCTTGGATACCGGGGTAGGCTATGGCTACACCTTC. It is translated as CASSLDTGVGYGYTF.

V and J are TRBV5-1 and TRBJ2-1, with a tentative D call TRBD1 (6 bases). In germline, CDR1 is SGHRS, CDR2 YFSETQ. This CDR3 comprises 15 residues. Trimming took off 4 bases at V and 6 bases at J, with 17 bases between the two ends. As DNA, the CDR3 is TGCGCCAGCAGCAAAGGATCAGGGGACGGCAATGAGCAGTTCTTC. It encodes CASSKGSGDGNEQFF. Filled out from reference TRBV5-1 and TRBJ2-1, the complete variable domain reads KAGVTQTPRYLIKTRGQQVTLSCSPISGHRSVSWYQQTPGQGLQFLFEYFSETQRNKGNFPGRFSGRQFSNSRSEMNVSTLELGDSALYLCASSKGSGDGNEQFFGPGTRLTVL.

The chain couples TRBV7-8 to TRBJ2-5; D is possibly TRBD2 (6 bases). Trimming pared 4 bases from V and 5 bases from J, leaving 17 bases between. The CDR3 loop spans 15 amino acids. In germline, CDR1 is SGHVS, CDR2 FQNEAQ. The DNA of the CDR3 is TGTGCCAGCAGCTCCCGCCGGGACTTCGGGGAGACCCAGTACTTC. It codes for CASSSRRDFGETQYF. Drawing the rest from reference TRBV7-8 and TRBJ2-5, the complete variable domain is GAGVSQSPRYKVAKRGQDVALRCDPISGHVSLFWYQQALGQGPEFLTYFQNEAQLDKSGLPSDRFFAERPEGSVSTLKIQRTQQEDSAVYLCASSSRRDFGETQYFGPGTRLLVL.

The chain joins TRBV5-1 to TRBJ2-5, with 10 positions matching TRBD2. J gave up 3 bases and V 2 bases, and 4 bases lay outside the gene matches. The V gene's germline CDR1 is SGHRS and CDR2 YFSETQ. This CDR3 is 15 amino acids long. CDR3 region: CASSFQGLAEETQYF. CDR3 coding DNA: TGCGCCAGCAGCTTCCAAGGACTAGCGGAAGAGACCCAGTACTTC.

This chain joins TRBV12-5 and TRBJ2-1; 12 nucleotides match TRBD2. The CDR3 spans 16 residues. Germline V CDR1 and CDR2: LGHNT, FRNRAP. J gave up 4 bases and V 5 bases, and 6 bases lay outside the gene matches. The CDR3 nucleotides are TGTGCTAGTGGTATGACTAGCGGGGGTTCATACAATGAGCAGTTCTTC. Residues: CASGMTSGGSYNEQFF.

The rearrangement links TRBV9 to TRBJ2-3; perhaps D is TRBD1 or TRBD2 (5 bases each). Between the trimmed V and J ends, which lost 0 bases and 2 bases, there was a span of 16 bases. CDR1 is SGDLS and CDR2 is YYNGEE in the germline V gene. CDR3 length: 17 amino acids. CDR3 amino acids: CASSVDPTGRPTDTQYF. CDR3 in DNA: TGTGCCAGCAGCGTAGACCCAACGGGACGGCCCACAGATACGCAGTATTTT.